This T cell receptor beta chain came from a study of Tregs in tolerant kidney transplant recipients. Comments on this clone: Its matching antigen is unknown.

V was clipped by 5 bases and J by 5 bases; unmatched bases: 19. Germline V CDR1 and CDR2: PRHDT, FYEKMQ (reference sequence). The CDR3 has 18 residues. Unstimulated regulatory T cells (CD4+CD25+CD127-), CD4+CD25- non-regulatory cells, CD4 and CD8 cells were FACS-sorted from thawed PBMCs. An overnight rest at 37°C with about 200 IU/ml IL-2 preceded regulatory T cell sorting from thawed PBMCs. Study-wide points: Validation in larger populations is needed because few patients were studied. Tregs expanded with activated donor B cells seemed most donor-specific.

Here immunoSEQ multiplex PCR was the method, and the copy in TCRdb shows in-frame clones only, minus some. The data contain tens of thousands of clones, less than 95% of them seen just once; the ten biggest clones take up 0.55% to 0.75%. This chain uses TRBV13 with TRBJ1-1; 8 bases agree with TRBD1. The clonotype originates from a human donor in good health. The sample was Tregs from blood. CDR3 residues: CASSPGLGQGRGYTEAFF. The CDR3 region has the DNA TGTGCCAGCAGCCCAGGACTCGGACAGGGAAGAGGGTATACTGAAGCTTTCTTT.